Described below is a single T cell receptor (beta chain) sequence and its context. The antigen is undetermined. These data originate in a study of post-analysis software for immune sequencing data. The wider study: As for disease course, relapsing-remitting, secondary progressive and progressive-relapsing multiple sclerosis were all included. Study-level results: Comparison with controls showed significantly lower normalized Chao1 diversity in multiple sclerosis patients. F measure grouped same-batch samples tightly together. When patients were compared with controls, 5 or 6 TRBV segments were more frequent, TRBV5-6, TRBV5-1 and TRBV20-1 among them.

This CDR3 spans 14 amino acids. In germline, CDR1 is SGHRS, CDR2 YFSETQ. With 0 bases removed from V and 5 bases from J, the gap between germline ends came to 9 bases. Every TCR beta cDNA library bore unique molecular identifiers. There were about 1 to 10 million T cells, and 510,000 or so cDNA molecules came from them. TCRdb reprocessed the PCR reads via MiXCR and lists one record per CDR3 protein. The data contain hundreds of thousands of distinct CDR3 sequences, approximately 30% of them seen just once; the ten biggest clones take up around 0.55%. The TCR originated in a girl aged 10-17 years with multiple sclerosis. Material: blood. V gene TRBV5-1 combines with J gene TRBJ2-1, with D tentatively TRBD1 or TRBD2 (6 bases each). DNA of the CDR3: TGCGCCAGCAGCTTGGAGGGGGGAGACAATGAGCAGTTCTTC. Protein product: CASSLEGGDNEQFF. The full variable domain, with the rest looked up from reference TRBV5-1 and TRBJ2-1, is KAGVTQTPRYLIKTRGQQVTLSCSPISGHRSVSWYQQTPGQGLQFLFEYFSETQRNKGNFPGRFSGRQFSNSRSEMNVSTLELGDSALYLCASSLEGGDNEQFFGPGTRLTVL.